This T cell receptor (beta chain) was recovered during a study of cytomegalovirus exposure and HLA in healthy donors. The study's findings and limits: Donors were assumed by presence/absence analyses to have roughly uniform sequencing depth.

With 60 Vbeta and 13 Jbeta primers, the PCR was carried out. Here immunoSEQ multiplex PCR was the method, and the copy in TCRdb shows in-frame clones only, minus some. The sample yields approximately 120,000 clones, roughly 76% seen once. A word on this clone: Its antigen remains unknown.

The germline V gene encodes CDR1 LGHNA and CDR2 YSLEER. The CDR3 has 17 amino acids. Trimming removed 0 bases at V and 0 bases at J, with 12 bases between. The chain uses TRBV4-3 and TRBJ2-1; D possibly corresponds to TRBD2 (6 bases). Sequenced: PBMCs. This TCR was recovered from a woman aged 60-75 years in good health and CMV-seropositive. CDR3 amino acids: CASSQDLSGSSYNEQFF. In nucleotides, the CDR3 is TGCGCCAGCAGCCAAGATCTTAGCGGAAGCTCCTACAATGAGCAGTTCTTC.